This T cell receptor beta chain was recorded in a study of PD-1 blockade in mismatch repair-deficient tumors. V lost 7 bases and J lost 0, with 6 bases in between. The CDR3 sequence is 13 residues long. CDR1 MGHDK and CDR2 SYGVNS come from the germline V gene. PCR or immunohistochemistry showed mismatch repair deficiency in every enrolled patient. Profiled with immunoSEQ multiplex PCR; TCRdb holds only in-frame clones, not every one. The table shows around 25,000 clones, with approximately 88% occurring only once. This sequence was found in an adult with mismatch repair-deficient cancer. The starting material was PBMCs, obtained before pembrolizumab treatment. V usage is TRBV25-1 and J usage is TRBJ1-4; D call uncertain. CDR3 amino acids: CASTDTTNEKLFF. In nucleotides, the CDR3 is TGTGCCAGCACTGATACAACTAATGAAAAACTGTTTTTT.